These T cell receptor beta chains were read from a single sample in a study of CD8+ T cells in alopecia areata. Using immunoSEQ multiplex PCR, the repertoire was profiled, and TCRdb retains in-frame clones only, with some absent. The repertoire holds some 58,000 clones, 46% seen once, with just over 20% in the top ten. The specimen comprised CD8+ T cells sorted from blood, sampled at approximately week 36, from a patient treated with tofacitinib. The receptors come from a human donor with alopecia areata. Each CDR3 is given with its conserved first and last residue. A D gene is named only where the DNA matches it firmly. The size entry is marked missing in some rows and otherwise reads once, few, many or a size class.

j_call | d_call | clone_size | v_call | cdr3_aa | cdr3_nt
TRBJ1-5 | TRBD1 | - | TRBV10-3 | CAISGTGDGNQPQHF | TGTGCCATCAGTGGGACAGGGGACGGCAATCAGCCCCAGCATTTT
TRBJ2-5 | TRBD2 | - | TRBV14 | CASSYETAGRETQYF | TGTGCCAGCAGCTACGAAACAGCGGGACGGGAGACCCAGTACTTC
TRBJ1-1 | - | - | TRBV30 | CAWRWQTEAFF | TGTGCCTGGAGATGGCAGACTGAAGCTTTCTTT
TRBJ1-5 | TRBD1 | - | TRBV6-1 | CASSQGAPGNQPQHF | TGTGCCAGCAGTCAGGGGGCTCCTGGCAATCAGCCCCAGCATTTT
TRBJ1-2 | - | - | TRBV6-1 | CASSEMMGYTF | TGTGCCAGCAGTGAAATGATGGGCTACACCTTC
TRBJ2-5 | - | - | TRBV14 | CASSPRRPVPPGAAETQYF | TGTGCCAGCAGCCCAAGAAGGCCCGTCCCGCCCGGGGCTGCGGAGACCCAGTACTTC
TRBJ2-7 | - | - | TRBV28 | CASSSLYEQYF | TGTGCCAGCAGTTCCCTCTACGAGCAGTACTTC
TRBJ1-2 | - | - | TRBV20-1 | CSATGVGGYTF | TGCAGTGCTACCGGGGTGGGTGGCTACACCTTC
TRBJ2-1 | - | - | TRBV4-3 | CASSQDVDNEQFF | TGCGCCAGCAGCCAAGATGTTGACAATGAGCAGTTCTTC
TRBJ2-3 | - | - | TRBV6-1 | CASTPTGVTDTQYF | TGTGCCAGCACCCCCACGGGGGTGACAGATACGCAGTATTTT
TRBJ1-1 | - | medium-sized | TRBV25-1 | CASSAIGTEAFF | TGTGCCAGCAGTGCGATCGGCACTGAAGCTTTCTTT
TRBJ1-5 | - | - | TRBV2 | CASSPRSGFVEPQHF | TGTGCCAGCAGCCCGAGGTCAGGGTTTGTTGAGCCCCAGCATTTT
TRBJ1-2 | - | - | TRBV5-1 | CASSLKYGQRLYGYTF | TGCGCCAGCAGCTTGAAGTATGGACAGAGACTCTATGGCTACACCTTC
TRBJ2-2 | TRBD1 | few | TRBV15 | CATSARDRGLGGELFF | TGTGCCACCAGCGCAAGGGACAGGGGCTTGGGCGGGGAGCTGTTTTTT
TRBJ2-7 | - | few | TRBV29-1 | CSVVVAAYEQYF | TGCAGCGTTGTAGTCGCGGCCTACGAGCAGTACTTC
TRBJ2-2 | - | - | TRBV4-1 | CASSQVVSGELFF | TGCGCCAGCAGCCAAGTGGTGTCCGGGGAGCTGTTTTTT
TRBJ2-1 | - | - | TRBV7-9 | CASSYGIIEHNEQFF | TGTGCCAGCAGCTACGGAATAATCGAGCACAATGAGCAGTTCTTC
TRBJ2-7 | - | - | TRBV2 | CASSDGNRCDF | TGTGCCAGCAGTGACGGTAACCGGTGCGACTTC
TRBJ2-7 | - | - | TRBV4-2 | CASSQVDLSPEQYF | TGTGCCAGCAGCCAAGTAGACCTCTCCCCCGAGCAGTACTTC
TRBJ2-7 | - | - | TRBV7-9 | CASSLGKYEQYF | TGTGCCAGCAGCCTAGGGAAGTACGAGCAGTACTTC
TRBJ2-3 | TRBD2 | - | TRBV30 | CAWGGSSDTQYF | TGTGCCTGGGGCGGGAGCTCAGATACGCAGTATTTT
TRBJ1-1 | - | - | TRBV29-1 | CSGLDTEAFF | TGCAGCGGACTGGACACTGAAGCTTTCTTT
TRBJ2-7 | - | many | TRBV19 | CASSSGLSSYEQYF | TGTGCCAGTAGTTCGGGACTGTCATCCTACGAGCAGTACTTC
TRBJ1-2 | - | - | TRBV29-1 | CSVPTANYGYTF | TGCAGCGTGCCGACAGCTAACTATGGCTACACCTTC
TRBJ1-4 | - | few | TRBV2 | CASSPTVGANEKLFF | TGTGCCAGCAGTCCCACGGTCGGCGCTAATGAAAAACTGTTTTTT
TRBJ2-7 | - | - | TRBV27 | CASSHRTGYEQYF | TGTGCCAGCAGTCACCGGACGGGATACGAGCAGTACTTC
TRBJ2-3 | - | few | TRBV29-1 | CSVKSYTSTDTQYF | TGCAGCGTCAAGTCGTACACTAGCACAGATACGCAGTATTTT
TRBJ2-1 | - | few | TRBV15 | CATSRDLYSSNNEQFF | TGTGCCACCAGCAGAGATCTTTACTCTTCGAACAATGAGCAGTTCTTC
TRBJ2-5 | - | medium-sized | TRBV11-2 | CASSLSVVEGVGETQYF | TGTGCCAGCAGCTTATCGGTGGTCGAGGGGGTGGGAGAGACCCAGTACTTC
TRBJ2-5 | - | - | TRBV7-8 | CASSPPGPEHAQYF | TGTGCCAGCAGCCCCCCGGGACCGGAGCATGCCCAGTACTTC
TRBJ1-1 | TRBD1 | few | TRBV29-1 | CSVGGDRSNTEAFF | TGCAGCGTCGGAGGGGACAGGTCGAACACTGAAGCTTTCTTT
TRBJ2-1 | TRBD1 | - | TRBV30 | CAWNTGTGPNNEQFF | TGTGCCTGGAACACCGGGACAGGGCCCAACAATGAGCAGTTCTTC
TRBJ2-1 | TRBD2 | - | TRBV30 | CAWSFFSTSGRYYNEQFF | TGTGCCTGGAGTTTCTTCTCGACTAGCGGGAGGTACTACAATGAGCAGTTCTTC
TRBJ1-4 | - | - | TRBV11-3 | CASSLRDATNEKLFF | TGTGCCAGCAGCCTAAGGGATGCAACTAATGAAAAACTGTTTTTT
TRBJ1-2 | - | - | TRBV7-9 | CASSSASAYGYTF | TGTGCCAGCAGCTCGGCCAGCGCCTATGGCTACACCTTC
TRBJ1-2 | - | - | TRBV9 | CASSSRRDGNYGYTF | TGTGCCAGCAGCTCCCGCCGGGACGGCAACTATGGCTACACCTTC
TRBJ1-1 | - | few | TRBV5-1 | CASSRVGNMNTEAFF | TGCGCCAGCAGCCGTGTAGGGAACATGAACACTGAAGCTTTCTTT
TRBJ1-2 | TRBD1 | - | TRBV4-3 | CASSQGAGGGYGYTF | TGCGCCAGCAGCCAAGGTGCAGGGGGTGGCTATGGCTACACCTTC
TRBJ1-5 | - | - | TRBV2 | CASDLGSGNQPQHF | TGTGCCAGCGACCTCGGGTCCGGGAATCAGCCCCAGCATTTT
TRBJ2-7 | TRBD2 | - | TRBV4-2 | CASSASGSLYEQYF | TGTGCCAGCAGCGCTAGCGGGAGCCTCTACGAGCAGTACTTC
TRBJ2-7 | - | - | TRBV7-2 | CASSQVADYEQYF | TGCGCCAGCAGCCAAGTAGCCGACTACGAGCAGTACTTC
TRBJ2-5 | - | - | TRBV4-1 | CASSQARGHQETQYF | TGCGCCAGCAGCCAAGCCAGGGGCCACCAAGAGACCCAGTACTTC